The 11 T cell receptor beta chains below come from one sample, sequenced in a study of cytomegalovirus exposure and HLA in healthy donors. Researchers ran the PCR with 60 Vbeta and 13 Jbeta primers. TCRdb's copy holds only in-frame clones and misses some; the assay was immunoSEQ multiplex PCR. The data contain more than 80,000 clones, around 74% of them singletons. The sequenced sample was PBMCs. Every receptor here comes from a female donor in good health and CMV-seropositive.

The chain carries TRBV27 and TRBJ2-7; 8 positions match TRBD2. The CDR3 covers 14 residues. V shed 1 base, J shed 6 bases, and the junction held 5 bases outside the gene matches. Per the germline V gene, CDR1 is MNHEY and CDR2 is SMNVEV (reference sequence). CDR3 nucleotide sequence: TGTGCCAGCAGTTTATTGCGGGGGGTTGGCGAGCAGTACTTC. It translates to CASSLLRGVGEQYF.

This chain uses TRBV13 with TRBJ2-6; the match to TRBD1 covers 8 bases. From germline, CDR1 is PRHDT and CDR2 FYEKMQ (reference sequence). The V segment lost 4 bases and the J segment 3 bases; nucleotides outside the gene matches: 14. The CDR3 is made up of 19 amino acids. CDR3 loop: CASSSALGQGADGANVLTF. The DNA for the CDR3 is TGTGCCAGCAGCTCCGCGCTAGGGCAGGGGGCTGATGGGGCCAACGTCCTGACTTTC.

V usage is TRBV5-4 and J usage is TRBJ1-3; TRBD1 is a possible D gene (5 bases). The CDR3 length is 16 residues. Trimming left V 2 bases short and J 0 bases short, with 12 bases between. Germline values: CDR1 SGHNT, CDR2 YYREEE (reference sequence). As DNA, the CDR3 is TGTGCCAGCAGCTTATACAGCGGGGGCTCTGGAAACACCATATATTTT. The encoded protein is CASSLYSGGSGNTIYF.

This clone was counted only a few times. The chain carries TRBV6-5 and TRBJ2-7; TRBD1 aligns across 8 bases. The germline gives CDR1 MNHEY, CDR2 SVGAGI. CDR3 length equals 16 residues. Unmatched junction bases numbered 6, after V lost 2 bases and J lost 0 bases. CDR3 sequence (DNA): TGTGCCAGCAGTTACCGACAGGGGCTAAGCTCCTACGAGCAGTACTTC. It specifies CASSYRQGLSSYEQYF.

This clone appeared a single time. The chain carries TRBV6-5 and TRBJ1-1; 8 nucleotides line up with TRBD1. Per the germline V gene, CDR1 is MNHEY and CDR2 is SVGAGI. The CDR3 consists of 15 residues. V was clipped by 10 bases and J by 5 bases; unmatched bases: 15. The CDR3 protein is CATTKERTGRTEAFF. The CDR3 DNA reads TGTGCCACAACTAAGGAAAGGACAGGGAGGACTGAAGCTTTCTTT.

The rearrangement uses TRBV18 and TRBJ2-3; 8 bases match TRBD1. The CDR3 spans 15 residues. The germline V gene has CDR1 KGHSH and CDR2 LQKENI. With 3 bases clipped from V and 2 bases from J, the junction kept 4 bases outside the gene matches. CDR3 region: CASSPVQGATDTQYF. CDR3 nucleotides: TGTGCCAGCTCACCTGTCCAGGGGGCCACAGATACGCAGTATTTT.

The chain employs TRBV6-5 and TRBJ1-2; 7 nucleotides agree with TRBD1. V lost 5 bases and J lost 7; bases outside the gene matches: 7. CDR3 size: 13 residues. Germline V gives CDR1 MNHEY, CDR2 SVGAGI. The CDR3 is CASSTTGDSGYTF. DNA for the CDR3: TGTGCCAGCAGTACCACAGGGGACTCTGGCTACACCTTC.

This chain connects TRBV7-2 to TRBJ1-1; no reliable D call. Trimming stripped 5 bases from V and 4 bases from J, with 14 bases between. CDR1 is SGHTA, CDR2 FQGNSA, per germline. This CDR3 has 14 residues. The CDR3 region is CASSPLYGGTEAFF. For the CDR3, the DNA is TGTGCCAGCAGCCCCCTCTATGGTGGCACTGAAGCTTTCTTT.

Here the CDR3 reads CASSLDRTRTF. For the CDR3, the DNA is TGTGCCAGCAGCTTGGACAGGACACGGACCTTC. The rearrangement joins TRBV5-5 to TRBJ1-2; TRBD1 might be the D (5 bases). Trimming pared 0 bases from V and 14 bases from J, leaving 11 bases between. This CDR3 is 11 amino acids long. CDR1 is SGHKS and CDR2 is YYEKEE in the germline V gene (reference sequence).

The rearrangement uses TRBV4-1 and TRBJ2-1, with D possibly TRBD2 on 6 matching bases. CDR1 is MGHRA, CDR2 YSYEKL, per germline. CDR3 length: 13 amino acids. Trimming took 4 bases from V and 11 from J, leaving 15 bases between them. This CDR3 reads CASSPPPGTQQFF. CDR3 bases: TGCGCCAGCAGCCCCCCTCCGGGGACTCAGCAGTTCTTC.

This clone was detected a few times. The genes are TRBV11-2 and TRBJ1-2, with 7 nucleotides matching TRBD1. The CDR3 extends over 15 amino acids. Losses at the gene ends were 5 bases for V and 0 bases for J; bases not matched to a gene: 6. CDR1 is SGHAT, CDR2 FQNNGV, per germline. CDR3 in DNA: TGTGCCAGCAGCCGACAGGGCGCCCCTAACTATGGCTACACCTTC. It is translated as CASSRQGAPNYGYTF.